These 29 T cell receptor beta chains came from one sample sequenced in a study of shared clonotypes between healthy human individuals. It was CD45RO-negative cells, positively selected for CCR7, that made up naive CD8 cells, with terminally differentiated effector memory CD45RA+ cells excluded. Assay: immunoSEQ multiplex PCR; the TCRdb copy retains only in-frame clones and omits some. The sample yields hundreds of thousands of clones, around 93% seen once. The specimen was naive CD8+ T cells sorted from blood. The receptors were sampled from a man aged 25 to 40 in good health.

V usage is TRBV9 and J usage is TRBJ2-7; TRBD2 aligns across 13 bases. The V segment lost 7 bases and the J segment 5 bases; nucleotides outside the gene matches: 9. Germline V gives CDR1 SGDLS, CDR2 YYNGEE. CDR3 length equals 15 residues. The CDR3: CASSPWTSGSDEQYF. The CDR3 DNA reads TGTGCCAGCTCACCCTGGACTAGCGGGAGTGACGAGCAGTACTTC.

The chain is built from TRBV27 and TRBJ2-3; 13 bases agree with TRBD2. Germline CDR1 is MNHEY and CDR2 is SMNVEV (reference sequence). The V gene end was trimmed by 5 bases and the J gene end by 3 bases; junction bases not matched to a gene: 2. This CDR3 is 15 amino acids long. The CDR3 region is CASSAGLAGTDTQYF. The CDR3 DNA reads as TGTGCCAGCAGTGCGGGACTAGCGGGGACAGATACGCAGTATTTT.

The chain employs TRBV6-5 and TRBJ2-7, with no clear D. The germline CDR1 and CDR2 sequences are MNHEY and SVGAGI. The V end lost 2 bases, the J end lost 3 bases, and 14 bases lay between the germline ends. The CDR3 contains 15 residues. CDR3 bases: TGTGCCAGCAGTTACCTGGGGAAAGGCAACTACGAGCAGTACTTC. Translating it yields CASSYLGKGNYEQYF.

This chain's CDR3 is CASSRGTGRHAFF. CDR3 bases: TGTGCCAGCAGCCGCGGGACAGGGAGACATGCTTTCTTT. The V gene is TRBV5-6, the J gene TRBJ1-1; 9 bases align to TRBD1. The V segment lost 4 bases and the J segment 11 bases; nucleotides outside the gene matches: 9. The germline gives CDR1 SGHDT, CDR2 YYEEEE. The CDR3 loop spans 13 amino acids.

This sequence joins TRBV11-2 and TRBJ2-7; a weak D match, TRBD1 (6 bases). The CDR3 totals 13 residues. Germline lookup yields CDR1 SGHAT and CDR2 FQNNGV. The ends were cut back, 3 bases at V and 5 bases at J, with 11 bases in the middle. The chain's CDR3 is CASSFTGPDEQYF. For the CDR3, the DNA is TGTGCCAGCAGCTTCACAGGGCCCGACGAGCAGTACTTC.

The chain uses TRBV11-2 and TRBJ2-3, with a tentative D call TRBD1 (5 bases). Germline V lookup: CDR1 SGHAT, CDR2 FQNNGV. The length of the CDR3 is 18 residues. V lost 1 base to trimming and J lost 0 bases, with 17 bases between them. The CDR3 coding sequence is TGTGCCAGCAGCTTAGGTATTTTGGGGCGGCTTAGCACAGATACGCAGTATTTT. It is translated as CASSLGILGRLSTDTQYF. The full variable domain, in which reference TRBV11-2 and TRBJ2-3 provide the parts outside the CDR3, is EAGVAQSPRYKIIEKRQSVAFWCNPISGHATLYWYQQILGQGPKLLIQFQNNGVVDDSQLPKDRFSAERLKGVDSTLKIQPAKLEDSAVYLCASSLGILGRLSTDTQYFGPGTRLTVL.

A single count supports this clone. This CDR3 reads CASSVSGAQETQYF. DNA for the CDR3: TGCGCCAGCAGTGTATCAGGGGCCCAAGAGACCCAGTACTTC. The chain has TRBV10-2 and TRBJ2-5, with a tentative D call TRBD1 (6 bases). Trimming took off 4 bases at V and 1 base at J, with 10 bases between the two ends. Looked up from germline, CDR1 is WSHSY and CDR2 is SAAADI. This CDR3 is 14 amino acids long.

The chain recombines TRBV5-5 with TRBJ2-2; TRBD1 matches 8 bases. Germline assignment: CDR1 SGHKS and CDR2 YYEKEE (reference sequence). Trimming took 0 bases from V and 7 from J; bases not matched to a gene: 5. This CDR3 has 15 amino acids. The CDR3 sequence: CASSLGWTGFGELFF. As DNA, the CDR3 is TGTGCCAGCAGCTTGGGGTGGACAGGGTTCGGGGAGCTGTTTTTT.

J is TRBJ1-2 and V is TRBV9; TRBD1 agrees at 9 bases. Germline trimming cut 7 bases from V and 11 bases from J; bases unmatched to any gene: 6. Germline-derived CDR1 and CDR2 are SGDLS and YYNGEE. This CDR3 has 11 amino acids. CDR3 residues: CASGTGLGYTF. The CDR3 coding sequence is TGTGCCAGCGGGACAGGGCTCGGGTACACCTTC.

In DNA, the CDR3 is TGTGCCAGCAGCCTGACTAGCGGGAGTTCATGGAATGAGCAGTTCTTC. Protein: CASSLTSGSSWNEQFF. The genes are TRBV13 and TRBJ2-1; 12 nucleotides align to TRBD2. From germline, CDR1 is PRHDT and CDR2 FYEKMQ (reference sequence). The trim removed 5 bases at V and 7 bases at J, leaving 9 bases unmatched. The CDR3 runs to 16 residues. The variable domain in full, completed from reference TRBV13 and TRBJ2-1, reads AAGVIQSPRHLIKEKRETATLKCYPIPRHDTVYWYQQGPGQDPQFLISFYEKMQSDKGSIPDRFSAQQFSDYHSELNMSSLELGDSALYFCASSLTSGSSWNEQFFGPGTRLTVL.

In the case of this clone: The same CDR3 also results from other DNA sequences found in this sample. The chain has TRBV7-9 and TRBJ2-7, with D uncertain. V was shortened by 3 bases and J by 6 bases, with 6 bases between the two germline ends. Germline CDR1 reads SEHNR; CDR2 reads FQNEAQ (reference sequence). The CDR3 runs 11 residues. CDR3 coding DNA: TGTGCCAGCAGCTTGACCGGCGAGCAGTACTTC. This encodes CASSLTGEQYF.

The genes are TRBV6-5 and TRBJ2-1, with unresolved D. V was trimmed by 0 bases and J by 6 bases, leaving 6 bases between them. The germline V gene has CDR1 MNHEY and CDR2 SVGAGI. The CDR3 totals 13 residues. DNA of the CDR3: TGTGCCAGCAGTTACTCCGTCTCCAATGAGCAGTTCTTC. Its translation: CASSYSVSNEQFF.

The V gene is TRBV5-6, the J gene TRBJ1-1; unclear D gene. The V end lost 5 bases, the J end lost 0 bases, and 20 bases lay between the germline ends. This CDR3 comprises 17 residues. CDR1 and CDR2 (germline): SGHDT, YYEEEE. The CDR3 nucleotides are TGTGCCAGCAGGCTTACCTGGTTAGAAGACATGAACACTGAAGCTTTCTTT. The encoded protein is CASRLTWLEDMNTEAFF.

The chain combines TRBV7-9 with TRBJ2-7; no firm D call. V was pared by 5 bases and J by 3 bases, with 11 bases between. The CDR3 has 13 amino acids. Germline CDR1 reads SEHNR; CDR2 reads FQNEAQ (reference sequence). CDR3 sequence (DNA): TGTGCCAGCAGCCATATGGGATTCTACGAGCAGTACTTC. This encodes CASSHMGFYEQYF.

This chain uses TRBV5-8 with TRBJ2-3; TRBD2 might be the D (5 bases). The ends were cut back, 2 bases at V and 1 base at J, with 11 bases in the middle. The CDR3 runs to 15 residues. CDR1 is SGHTS and CDR2 is YDEGEE in the germline V gene. CDR3 DNA: TGTGCCAGCAGCTTCGGGGTGCAGGGCACAGATACGCAGTATTTT. This gives the protein CASSFGVQGTDTQYF.

The chain recombines TRBV7-8 with TRBJ2-7; 9 bases are shared with TRBD2. V dropped 5 bases and J dropped 2; count of bases not matched to a gene: 13. CDR1 and CDR2 from the germline V gene are SGHVS and FQNEAQ. The length of the CDR3 is 17 residues. CDR3 loop: CASSPGVAGENPYEQYF. The CDR3 coding sequence is TGTGCCAGCAGCCCCGGGGTAGCGGGAGAGAATCCCTACGAGCAGTACTTC.

The rearrangement joins TRBV6-5 to TRBJ2-1, with 8 bases lining up with TRBD2. Germline V gives CDR1 MNHEY, CDR2 SVGAGI. V gave up 2 bases and J gave up 5 bases; unmatched junction bases: 5. This CDR3 is 15 amino acids long. The CDR3: CASSYPAGADNEQFF. CDR3 DNA sequence: TGTGCCAGCAGTTACCCAGCGGGGGCGGACAATGAGCAGTTCTTC.

This clone was detected once. The chain joins TRBV7-2 to TRBJ2-2, with no clear D. This CDR3 has 15 amino acids. The germline CDR1 and CDR2 sequences are SGHTA and FQGNSA. V dropped 1 base and J dropped 2 bases, with 8 bases sitting between them. Written as DNA, the CDR3 is TGTGCCAGCAGCTTAGTAGGGTCAAACACCGGGGAGCTGTTTTTT. Its protein product is CASSLVGSNTGELFF.

The chain uses TRBV27 and TRBJ1-2; D gene unclear. The CDR3 has 13 residues. With 6 bases removed from V and 4 bases from J, the gap between germline ends came to 12 bases. The germline V gene encodes CDR1 MNHEY and CDR2 SMNVEV (reference sequence). Here the CDR3 DNA reads TGTGCCAGCAGCGTAACGGCGAGCTATGGCTACACCTTC. Translation gives CASSVTASYGYTF.

This clone was seen once. This chain links TRBV9 with TRBJ1-3; no reliable D call. The CDR3 has 16 residues. With 0 bases removed from V and 2 bases from J, the gap between germline ends came to 12 bases. From germline, CDR1 is SGDLS and CDR2 YYNGEE. For the CDR3, the DNA is TGTGCCAGCAGCGTAGATCCCCCGGGGACTGGAAACACCATATATTTT. Encoded protein: CASSVDPPGTGNTIYF.

The chain is built from TRBV15 and TRBJ2-1; 11 bases match TRBD2. Germline V gene sequence: CDR1 LNHNV, CDR2 YYDKDF (reference sequence). This CDR3 is 19 amino acids long. V dropped 4 bases and J dropped 7; count of bases not matched to a gene: 18. The CDR3 region is CATSTPKYLAGGPGNEQFF. In DNA form, the CDR3 reads TGTGCCACCAGCACTCCGAAATACCTAGCGGGAGGTCCTGGGAATGAGCAGTTCTTC. The full variable domain, with the rest looked up from reference TRBV15 and TRBJ2-1, is DAMVIQNPRYQVTQFGKPVTLSCSQTLNHNVMYWYQQKSSQAPKLLFHYYDKDFNNEADTPDNFQSRRPNTSFCFLDIRSPGLGDTAMYLCATSTPKYLAGGPGNEQFFGPGTRLTVL.

The genes are TRBV19 and TRBJ1-5; D is perhaps TRBD1 (6 bases). Trimming removed 7 bases at V and 0 bases at J, with 13 bases between. The germline V gene has CDR1 LNHDA and CDR2 SQIVND (reference sequence). This CDR3 is built from 15 residues. Written as DNA, the CDR3 is TGTGCCAGTAAGATCGGACAGCTTAGCAATCAGCCCCAGCATTTT. Its translation: CASKIGQLSNQPQHF.

This chain joins TRBV30 and TRBJ2-3; 9 positions agree with TRBD1. V gave up 7 bases and J gave up 4 bases; unmatched junction bases: 15. This CDR3 region has 16 residues. CDR1 is GTSNPN and CDR2 is SVGIG in the germline V gene (reference sequence). The CDR3 region has the DNA TGTGCCTTGGAGCTAGGGGCGGGACAGGGATCAGATACGCAGTATTTT. This translates into CALELGAGQGSDTQYF.

Notes on this clone: Other DNA sequences in this sample translate to the same CDR3. This chain joins TRBV27 and TRBJ2-7; 7 bases agree with TRBD1. Germline V gives CDR1 MNHEY, CDR2 SMNVEV (reference sequence). This CDR3 is 14 amino acids long. The V gene end was trimmed by 4 bases and the J gene end by 2 bases; junction bases not matched to a gene: 5. For the CDR3, the DNA is TGTGCCAGCAGTTCCTTGGACAGGACCTACGAGCAGTACTTC. The encoded protein is CASSSLDRTYEQYF.

This rearrangement joins TRBV27 to TRBJ2-1; TRBD2 might be the D (6 bases). Per the germline V gene, CDR1 is MNHEY and CDR2 is SMNVEV (reference sequence). V was trimmed by 4 bases and J by 3 bases, leaving 16 bases between them. The CDR3 is made up of 16 amino acids. For the CDR3, the DNA is TGTGCCAGCAGTTATTACTCGGGAGCGTTCTACAATGAGCAGTTCTTC. This gives the protein CASSYYSGAFYNEQFF.

The chain combines TRBV25-1 with TRBJ2-2, with TRBD2 matching 9 bases. The germline gives CDR1 MGHDK, CDR2 SYGVNS. This CDR3 is 15 amino acids long. The trim removed 4 bases at V and 6 bases at J, leaving 6 bases unmatched. The CDR3 sequence is CASSVVAGVSGELFF. As DNA, the CDR3 is TGTGCCAGCAGTGTGGTAGCGGGAGTATCCGGGGAGCTGTTTTTT. The full variable domain, completed using reference TRBV25-1 and TRBJ2-2, is EADIYQTPRYLVIGTGKKITLECSQTMGHDKMYWYQQDPGMELHLIHYSYGVNSTEKGDLSSESTVSRIRTEHFPLTLESARPSHTSQYLCASSVVAGVSGELFFGEGSRLTVL.

CDR3 coding DNA: TGTGCCAGTAGTCCTTCAAGCGGGAGCTACAATGAGCAGTTCTTC. It translates to CASSPSSGSYNEQFF. The chain couples TRBV19 to TRBJ2-1; 8 bases are shared with TRBD2. J was trimmed by 3 bases and V by 5 bases; bases with no gene match: 6. This CDR3 is built from 15 residues. Germline lookup yields CDR1 LNHDA and CDR2 SQIVND (reference sequence).

The chain employs TRBV5-1 and TRBJ2-5, with D maybe TRBD2 (6 bases). Between the trimmed V and J ends, which lost 0 bases and 5 bases, there was a span of 11 bases. The CDR3 has 14 residues. Germline assignment: CDR1 SGHRS and CDR2 YFSETQ. The CDR3 nucleotides read TGCGCCAGCAGCTTGGCCGGGACTCCTGAGACCCAGTACTTC. Its protein is CASSLAGTPETQYF.

The rearrangement links TRBV19 to TRBJ2-7; D is uncertain. This CDR3 region has 12 residues. CDR1 is LNHDA and CDR2 is SQIVND in the germline V gene (reference sequence). Trimming shortened V by 1 base and J by 6 bases, and 7 bases separated the two germline ends. CDR3 in amino acids: CASSIGSAEQYF. CDR3 nucleotides: TGTGCCAGTAGTATAGGGTCGGCCGAGCAGTACTTC.